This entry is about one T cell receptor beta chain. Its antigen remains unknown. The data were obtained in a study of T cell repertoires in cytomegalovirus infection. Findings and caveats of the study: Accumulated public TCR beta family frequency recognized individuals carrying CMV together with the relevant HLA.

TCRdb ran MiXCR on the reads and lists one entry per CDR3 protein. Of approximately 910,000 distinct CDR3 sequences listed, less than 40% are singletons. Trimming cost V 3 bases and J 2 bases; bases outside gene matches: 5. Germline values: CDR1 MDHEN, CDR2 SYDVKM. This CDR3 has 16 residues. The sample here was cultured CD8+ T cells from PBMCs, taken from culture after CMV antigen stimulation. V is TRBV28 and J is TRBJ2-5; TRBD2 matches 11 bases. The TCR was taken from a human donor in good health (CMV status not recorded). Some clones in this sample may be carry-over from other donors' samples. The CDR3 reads CASSLTSGDPQETQYF. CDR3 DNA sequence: TGTGCCAGCAGTTTGACTAGCGGGGATCCACAAGAGACCCAGTACTTC.